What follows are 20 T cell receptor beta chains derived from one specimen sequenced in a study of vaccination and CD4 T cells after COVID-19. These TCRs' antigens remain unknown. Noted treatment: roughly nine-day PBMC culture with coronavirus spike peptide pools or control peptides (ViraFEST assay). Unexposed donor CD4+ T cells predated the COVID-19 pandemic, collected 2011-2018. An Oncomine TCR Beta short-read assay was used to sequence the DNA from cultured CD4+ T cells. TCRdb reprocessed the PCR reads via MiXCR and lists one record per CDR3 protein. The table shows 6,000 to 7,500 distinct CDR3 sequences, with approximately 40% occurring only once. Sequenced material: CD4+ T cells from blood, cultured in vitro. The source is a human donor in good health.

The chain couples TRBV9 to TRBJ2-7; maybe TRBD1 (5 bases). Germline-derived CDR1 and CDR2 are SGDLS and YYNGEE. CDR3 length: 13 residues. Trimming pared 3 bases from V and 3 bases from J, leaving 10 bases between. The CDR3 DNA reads TGTGCCAGCAGCGAGGGGATGGACTACGAGCAGTACTTC. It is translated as CASSEGMDYEQYF.

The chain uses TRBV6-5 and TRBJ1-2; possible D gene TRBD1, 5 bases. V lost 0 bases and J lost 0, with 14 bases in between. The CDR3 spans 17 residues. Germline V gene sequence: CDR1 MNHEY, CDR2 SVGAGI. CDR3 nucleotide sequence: TGTGCCAGCAGTTACTCGGGAGAGGGGCGAGCTAACTATGGCTACACCTTC. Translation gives CASSYSGEGRANYGYTF.

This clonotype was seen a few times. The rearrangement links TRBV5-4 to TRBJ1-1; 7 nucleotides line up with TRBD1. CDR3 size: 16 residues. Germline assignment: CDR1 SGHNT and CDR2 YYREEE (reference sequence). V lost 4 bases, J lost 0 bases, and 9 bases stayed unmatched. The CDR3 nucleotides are TGTGCCAGCAGCCTGGACAGGACGGGGCTGAACACTGAAGCTTTCTTT. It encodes CASSLDRTGLNTEAFF.

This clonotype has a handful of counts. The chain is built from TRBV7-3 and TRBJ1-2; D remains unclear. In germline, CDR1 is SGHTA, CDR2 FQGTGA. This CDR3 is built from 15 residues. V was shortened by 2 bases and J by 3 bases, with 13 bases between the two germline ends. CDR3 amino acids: CASSLGEGYDYGYTF. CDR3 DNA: TGTGCCAGCAGCTTAGGGGAAGGGTACGACTATGGCTACACCTTC. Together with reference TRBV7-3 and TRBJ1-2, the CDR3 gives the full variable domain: GAGVSQTPSNKVTEKGKYVELRCDPISGHTALYWYRQSLGQGPEFLIYFQGTGAADDSGLPNDRFFAVRPEGSVSTLKIQRTERGDSAVYLCASSLGEGYDYGYTFGSGTRLTVV.

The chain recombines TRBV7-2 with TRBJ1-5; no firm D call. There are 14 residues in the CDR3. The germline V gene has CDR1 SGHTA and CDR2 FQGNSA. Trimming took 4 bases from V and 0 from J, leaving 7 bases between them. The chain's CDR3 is CASSSRDSNQPQHF. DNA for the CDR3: TGTGCCAGCAGCTCCCGTGATAGCAATCAGCCCCAGCATTTT.

CDR3 sequence: CASSLTTADTQYF. For the CDR3, the DNA is TGTGCCAGCAGCCTAACGACTGCAGATACGCAGTATTTT. The V gene is TRBV9, the J gene TRBJ2-3; no definite D call. The V end was cut by 4 bases, the J end by 4 bases, with 10 bases between. Germline V lookup: CDR1 SGDLS, CDR2 YYNGEE. CDR3 length: 13 residues.

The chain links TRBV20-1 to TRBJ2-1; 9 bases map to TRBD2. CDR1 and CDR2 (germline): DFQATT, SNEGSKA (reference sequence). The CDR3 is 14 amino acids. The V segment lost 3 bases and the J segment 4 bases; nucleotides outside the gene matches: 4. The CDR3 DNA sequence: TGCAGTGCTAGCACTAGCGGGCTTTACAATGAGCAGTTCTTC. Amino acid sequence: CSASTSGLYNEQFF.

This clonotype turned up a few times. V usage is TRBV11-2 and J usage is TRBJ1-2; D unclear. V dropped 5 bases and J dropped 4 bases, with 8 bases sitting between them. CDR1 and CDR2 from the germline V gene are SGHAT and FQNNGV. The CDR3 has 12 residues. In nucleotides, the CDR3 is TGTGCCAGCAGCACTAGTGGCTATGGCTACACCTTC. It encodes CASSTSGYGYTF.

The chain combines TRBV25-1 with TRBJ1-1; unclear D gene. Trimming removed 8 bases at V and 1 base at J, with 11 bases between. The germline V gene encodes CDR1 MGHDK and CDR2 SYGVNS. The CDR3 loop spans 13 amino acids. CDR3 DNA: TGTGCCAGCTGTTTGGGAGGGAACACTGAAGCTTTCTTT. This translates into CASCLGGNTEAFF. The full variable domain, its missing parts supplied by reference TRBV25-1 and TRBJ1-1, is EADIYQTPRYLVIGTGKKITLECSQTMGHDKMYWYQQDPGMELHLIHYSYGVNSTEKGDLSSESTVSRIRTEHFPLTLESARPSHTSQYLCASCLGGNTEAFFGQGTRLTVV.

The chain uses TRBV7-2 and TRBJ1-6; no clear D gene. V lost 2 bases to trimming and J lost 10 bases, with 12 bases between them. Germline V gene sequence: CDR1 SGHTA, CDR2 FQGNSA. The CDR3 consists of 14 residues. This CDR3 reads CASSLYYSGSPLHF. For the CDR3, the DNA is TGTGCCAGCAGCTTATATTACTCTGGGTCACCCCTCCACTTT. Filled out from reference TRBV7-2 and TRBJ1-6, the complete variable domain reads GAGVSQSPSNKVTEKGKDVELRCDPISGHTALYWYRQSLGQGLEFLIYFQGNSAPDKSGLPSDRFSAERTGGSVSTLTIQRTQQEDSAVYLCASSLYYSGSPLHFGNGTRLTVT.

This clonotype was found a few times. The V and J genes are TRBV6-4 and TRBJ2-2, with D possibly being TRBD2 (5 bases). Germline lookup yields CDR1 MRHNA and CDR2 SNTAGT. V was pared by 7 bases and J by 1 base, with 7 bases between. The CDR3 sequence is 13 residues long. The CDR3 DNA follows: TGTGCCAGCAAGGACTTGAACACCGGGGAGCTGTTTTTT. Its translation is CASKDLNTGELFF.

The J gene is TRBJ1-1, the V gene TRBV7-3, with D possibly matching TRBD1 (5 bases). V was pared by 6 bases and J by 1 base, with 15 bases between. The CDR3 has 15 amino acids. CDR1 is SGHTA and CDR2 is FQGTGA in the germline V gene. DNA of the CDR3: TGTGCCAGCAGTTCGGTTGGGGGACGGAACACTGAAGCTTTCTTT. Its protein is CASSSVGGRNTEAFF.

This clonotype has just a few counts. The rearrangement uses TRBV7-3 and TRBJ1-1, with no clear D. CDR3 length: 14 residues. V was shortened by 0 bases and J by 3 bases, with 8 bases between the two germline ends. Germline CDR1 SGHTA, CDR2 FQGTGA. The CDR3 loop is CASSLTSGDTEAFF. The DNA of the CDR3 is TGTGCCAGCAGCTTAACGTCGGGCGACACTGAAGCTTTCTTT.

CDR3 residues: CASSLVSGAYQPQHF. CDR3 nucleotides: TGTGCCAGCAGCTTGGTGTCAGGCGCCTATCAGCCCCAGCATTTT. This chain links TRBV5-8 with TRBJ1-5; D call uncertain. The V gene lost 0 bases and the J gene lost 5 bases, with 12 bases spanning the gap. This CDR3 spans 15 amino acids. CDR1 is SGHTS, CDR2 YDEGEE, per germline.

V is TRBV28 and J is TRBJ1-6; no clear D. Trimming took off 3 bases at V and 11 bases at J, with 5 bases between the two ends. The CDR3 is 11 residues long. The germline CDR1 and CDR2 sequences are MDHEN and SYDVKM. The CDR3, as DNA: TGTGCCAGCAGTTTCCACCCACCCCTCCACTTT. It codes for CASSFHPPLHF.

CDR3: CATSRVGTETTRYGYTF. The DNA of the CDR3 is TGTGCCACCAGCAGAGTTGGGACGGAAACAACTCGATATGGCTACACCTTC. This chain uses TRBV15 with TRBJ1-2; D perhaps matches TRBD1 (5 bases). There are 17 residues in the CDR3. Germline V gene data show CDR1 as LNHNV and CDR2 as YYDKDF (reference sequence). Trimming removed 1 base at V and 5 bases at J, with 20 bases between.

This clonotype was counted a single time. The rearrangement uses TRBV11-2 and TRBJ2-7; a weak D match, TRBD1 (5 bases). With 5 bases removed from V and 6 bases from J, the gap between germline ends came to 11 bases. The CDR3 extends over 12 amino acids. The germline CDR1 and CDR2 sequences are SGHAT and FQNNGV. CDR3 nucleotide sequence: TGTGCCAGCAGCCTCAACAGGTTCGAGCAGTACTTC. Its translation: CASSLNRFEQYF.

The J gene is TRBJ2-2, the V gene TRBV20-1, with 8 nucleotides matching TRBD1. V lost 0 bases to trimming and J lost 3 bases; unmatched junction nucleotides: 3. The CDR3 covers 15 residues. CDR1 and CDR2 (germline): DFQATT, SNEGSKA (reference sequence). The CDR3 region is CSARDLTGDTGELFF. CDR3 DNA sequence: TGCAGTGCTAGAGATCTGACAGGGGACACCGGGGAGCTGTTTTTT.

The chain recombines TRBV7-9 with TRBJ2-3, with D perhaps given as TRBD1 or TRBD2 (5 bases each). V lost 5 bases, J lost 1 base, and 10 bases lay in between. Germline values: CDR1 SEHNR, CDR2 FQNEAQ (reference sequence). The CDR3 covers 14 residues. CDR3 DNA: TGTGCCAGCAGCCCCGGGACCCGCACAGATACGCAGTATTTT. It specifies CASSPGTRTDTQYF.

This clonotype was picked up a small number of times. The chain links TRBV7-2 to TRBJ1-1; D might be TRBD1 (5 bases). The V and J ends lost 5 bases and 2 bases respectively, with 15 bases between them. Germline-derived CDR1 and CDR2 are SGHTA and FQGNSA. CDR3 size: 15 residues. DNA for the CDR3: TGTGCCAGCAGCCCCTACCCAGGGATCAACACTGAAGCTTTCTTT. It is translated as CASSPYPGINTEAFF.